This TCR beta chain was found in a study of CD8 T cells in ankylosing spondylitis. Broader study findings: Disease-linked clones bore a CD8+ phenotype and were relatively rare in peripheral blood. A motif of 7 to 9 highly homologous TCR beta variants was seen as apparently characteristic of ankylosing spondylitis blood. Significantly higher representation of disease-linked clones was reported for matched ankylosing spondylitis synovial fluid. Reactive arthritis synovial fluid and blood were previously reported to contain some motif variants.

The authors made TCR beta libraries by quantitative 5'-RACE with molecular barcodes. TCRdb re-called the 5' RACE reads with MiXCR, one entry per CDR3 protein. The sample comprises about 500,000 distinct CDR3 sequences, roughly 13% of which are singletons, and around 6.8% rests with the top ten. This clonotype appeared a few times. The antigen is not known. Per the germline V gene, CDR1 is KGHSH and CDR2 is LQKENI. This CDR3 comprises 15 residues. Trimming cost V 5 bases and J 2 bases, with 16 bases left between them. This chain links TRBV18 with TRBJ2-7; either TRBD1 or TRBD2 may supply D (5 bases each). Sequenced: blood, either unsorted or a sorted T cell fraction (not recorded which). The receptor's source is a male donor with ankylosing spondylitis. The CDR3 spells CASSSSRGAPYEQYF. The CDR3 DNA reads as TGTGCCAGCTCATCTTCGAGGGGTGCCCCCTACGAGCAGTACTTC. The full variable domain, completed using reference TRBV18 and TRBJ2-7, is NAGVMQNPRHLVRRRGQEARLRCSPMKGHSHVYWYRQLPEEGLKFMVYLQKENIIDESGMPKERFSAEFPKEGPSILRIQQVVRGDSAAYFCASSSSRGAPYEQYFGPGTRLTVT.